These 8 T cell receptor beta chains originate from one sample sequenced in a study of CD8 T cells in Susac syndrome. After extraction with the RNeasy kit, about 0.5 to 1 ug of the RNA was reverse transcribed using random hexamers. One entry per CDR3 protein, called by TCRdb with MiXCR from the immunoSEQ multiplex PCR reads. The sample lists around 170,000 distinct CDR3 sequences, about 94% seen once, with approximately 0.098% in the top ten. Sequencing was done on a sample of CD4+ T cells from PBMCs. The receptors shown here come from a human donor with Susac syndrome.

The chain combines TRBV6-2 or TRBV6-3 with TRBJ2-1, with 13 bases lining up with TRBD2. The germline CDR1 and CDR2 sequences are MNHEY and SVGEGT. The CDR3 loop spans 18 amino acids. V lost 2 bases, J lost 4 bases, and 8 bases stayed unmatched. Here the CDR3 DNA reads TGTGCCAGCAGTTACCCCCTCGGACTAGCGGGGGATTACAATGAGCAGTTCTTC. Residues: CASSYPLGLAGDYNEQFF.

This chain connects TRBV12-5 to TRBJ2-4; 7 bases are shared with TRBD1. Germline CDR1 reads LGHNT; CDR2 reads FRNRAP. V lost 0 bases and J lost 0; bases outside the gene matches: 8. The CDR3 totals 18 residues. The CDR3 protein is CASGLVPGTALAKNIQYF. Here the CDR3 DNA reads TGTGCTAGTGGTTTGGTACCAGGGACAGCTTTAGCCAAAAACATTCAGTACTTC.

The J gene is TRBJ2-7, the V gene TRBV4-2, with D perhaps matching TRBD1 or TRBD2 (5 bases each). Germline CDR1 is LGHNA and CDR2 is YNFKEQ. The CDR3 is 15 amino acids. The ends were cut back, 1 base at V and 9 bases at J, with 19 bases in the middle. CDR3 in DNA: TGTGCCAGCAGCCAAGTAACGGACACCTTTGGGGGGCAGTACTTC. Residues: CASSQVTDTFGGQYF.

The chain carries TRBV28 and TRBJ1-2; TRBD1 agrees at 10 bases. The CDR3 length is 17 residues. The germline gives CDR1 MDHEN, CDR2 SYDVKM. V trimming: 1 base; J trimming: 3 bases; junction bases outside the gene matches: 8. CDR3 DNA sequence: TGTGCCAGCAGTTTATACCCCGGGACAGGGGTAGACTATGGCTACACCTTC. It codes for CASSLYPGTGVDYGYTF.

The chain combines TRBV4-1 with TRBJ2-5; 8 nucleotides match TRBD2. Germline V gene sequence: CDR1 MGHRA, CDR2 YSYEKL. V was clipped by 2 bases and J by 4 bases; unmatched bases: 6. The CDR3 totals 15 residues. CDR3 nucleotides: TGCGCCAGCAGCCAATTCGGACTAGCTGGAGAGACCCAGTACTTC. Translating it yields CASSQFGLAGETQYF.

V gene TRBV29-1 combines with J gene TRBJ1-2; D not resolved. Germline V gene sequence: CDR1 SQVTM, CDR2 ANQGSEA. V dropped 5 bases and J dropped 8 bases, with 21 bases sitting between them. The CDR3 consists of 14 residues. This chain's CDR3 is CSVSPRGLLEGYTF. The CDR3 nucleotides read TGCAGCGTTTCCCCCCGGGGTCTGCTAGAAGGCTACACCTTC.

The rearrangement links TRBV9 to TRBJ2-3, with D unclear. This CDR3 region has 13 residues. V lost 3 bases to trimming and J lost 6 bases, with 11 bases between them. The V gene's germline CDR1 is SGDLS and CDR2 YYNGEE. The CDR3 loop reads CASSGRLSDTQYF. The CDR3 region has the DNA TGTGCCAGCAGCGGCCGCTTGAGCGATACGCAGTATTTT.

V is TRBV11-2 and J is TRBJ1-5; no definite D call. The length of the CDR3 is 14 residues. The germline V gene encodes CDR1 SGHAT and CDR2 FQNNGV. Trimming shortened V by 5 bases and J by 2 bases, and 10 bases separated the two germline ends. DNA for the CDR3: TGTGCCAGCAGCCACATGGACGGCAATCAGCCCCAGCATTTT. It translates to CASSHMDGNQPQHF.